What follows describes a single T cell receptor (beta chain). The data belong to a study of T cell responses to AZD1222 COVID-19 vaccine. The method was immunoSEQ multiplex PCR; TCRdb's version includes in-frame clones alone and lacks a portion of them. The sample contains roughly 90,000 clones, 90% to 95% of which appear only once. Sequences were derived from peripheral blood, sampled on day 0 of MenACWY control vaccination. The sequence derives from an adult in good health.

CDR3 loop: CASSLHDGFQPQHF. CDR3 DNA sequence: TGTGCCAGCAGCTTACATGACGGTTTCCAGCCCCAGCATTTT. This chain links TRBV7-2 with TRBJ1-5, with D unclear. The CDR3 extends over 14 amino acids. CDR1 and CDR2 (germline): SGHTA, FQGNSA. The V gene lost 2 bases and the J gene lost 7 bases, with 12 bases spanning the gap. Variable domain in full (rest from reference TRBV7-2 and TRBJ1-5): GAGVSQSPSNKVTEKGKDVELRCDPISGHTALYWYRQSLGQGLEFLIYFQGNSAPDKSGLPSDRFSAERTGGSVSTLTIQRTQQEDSAVYLCASSLHDGFQPQHFGDGTRLSIL.